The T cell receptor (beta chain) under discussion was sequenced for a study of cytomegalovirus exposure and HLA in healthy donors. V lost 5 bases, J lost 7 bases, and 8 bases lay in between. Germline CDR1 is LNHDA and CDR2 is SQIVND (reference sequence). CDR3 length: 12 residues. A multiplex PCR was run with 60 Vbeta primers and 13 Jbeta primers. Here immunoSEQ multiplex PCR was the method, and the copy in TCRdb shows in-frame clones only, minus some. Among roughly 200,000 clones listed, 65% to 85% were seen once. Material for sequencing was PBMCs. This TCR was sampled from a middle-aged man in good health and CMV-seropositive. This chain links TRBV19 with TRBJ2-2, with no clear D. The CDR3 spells CASSPLFGELFF. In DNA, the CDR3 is TGTGCCAGTAGTCCCCTCTTCGGGGAGCTGTTTTTT.